This entry describes one T cell receptor beta chain. Its target is unknown. The sample holds other DNA sequences that translate to the same CDR3. Primers: 60 Vbeta forward and 13 Jbeta reverse. Assay used: immunoSEQ multiplex PCR; TCRdb lists only in-frame clones, some missing. The data contain fewer than 200,000 clones, 65% to 75% of them singletons. The data were taken from a study of cytomegalovirus exposure and HLA in healthy donors. Whole-study results and caveats: Later on, a genetic analysis was performed. It linked a missense variant in DCLRE1C with V- and J-gene trimming of TCR beta.

Between the trimmed V and J ends, which lost 2 bases and 0 bases, there was a span of 8 bases. This CDR3 region has 14 residues. CDR1 is SGHVS and CDR2 is FNYEAQ in the germline V gene. This receptor was obtained from a human donor in good health. The sequenced sample consisted of PBMCs. J is TRBJ2-7 and V is TRBV7-6; perhaps TRBD1 as D (6 bases). The CDR3 DNA is TGTGCCAGCAGCTTAACAGGGAGCTCCTACGAGCAGTACTTC. This sequence encodes CASSLTGSSYEQYF.